This T cell receptor (beta chain) is from a study of CD4 T cells in relation to SARS-CoV-2 and coronaviruses. With respect to this clone: What it recognizes is unknown.

Study conclusions and caveats: Approximately 65% of donors had memory CD4+ clonotypes crossrecognizing SARS-CoV-2 and common cold coronavirus spike.

This table comes from immunoSEQ multiplex PCR, and its TCRdb copy is limited to in-frame clones, with some not included. The repertoire holds 50,000 to 70,000 clones, with 92% as singletons. V lost 2 bases, J lost 4 bases, and 9 bases lay in between. The CDR3 is made up of 13 amino acids. Germline lookup yields CDR1 GTSNPN and CDR2 SVGIG (reference sequence). The chain links TRBV30 to TRBJ1-5; D perhaps matches TRBD1 (5 bases). This receptor was identified in an adult with COVID-19. The source material was naive CD4+ T cells from PBMCs. The sample's subset: naive CD4+ T cells isolated by negative enrichment. The CDR3, as DNA: TGTGCCTGGAGTACGGGGACGAATCAGCCCCAGCATTTT. It encodes CAWSTGTNQPQHF.